This T cell receptor (beta chain) was recovered during a study of T-cell reconstitution after alpha-beta-depleted transplantation in children (TCRdb year 2016). General notes on the study: Using TCR repertoire profiling, the study followed T-cell immune reconstitution in a quantitative way in children after TCRalphabeta/CD19-depleted allogeneic hematopoietic cell transplantation.

Library method: PCR. The sample was run on an Illumina HiSeq 2500. TCR libraries were prepared with molecular barcoding, using unique molecular identifiers to normalize TCRbeta repertoire quantification. The public sequencing data were trimmed at Q25 with fastp and processed into clonotypes with MiXCR by TCRdb, which kept only in-frame beta chains. Under each unique CDR3 protein, matching rows form one entry showing the most common genes and DNA. The table for this sample lists approximately 100,000 distinct CDR3 sequences; 9% to 15% of them were counted only once. 14% of the sample goes to the ten largest clones. The CDR3 starts with the cysteine, ends with the phenylalanine, and has 12 residues. This entry keeps only the CDR3 DNA: 36 bases, framed from base 1. The trim is 8 bases for V and 6 bases for J, with a gap of 11 bases between the germline ends. From the germline V gene, CDR1 is SNHLY and CDR2 is FYNNEI.

This clonotype was counted at least ten times. Its antigen has not been determined. No per-base quality is available; no much larger clone lies one base away. The chain links TRBV2 with TRBJ1-5, with the D gene call left open. The TCR originated in a human donor who donated a stem cell graft to a child with inherited bone marrow failure. The sequencing here drew on PBMCs from the stem cell graft donor, taken from the stem cell graft. This receptor carries the CDR3 CASASEAQPQHF. The bases read TGTGCCAGCGCCTCCGAGGCTCAGCCCCAGCATTTT.